Listed below are T cell receptor beta chains from one sample, sequenced in a study of T cells in Graves' hyperthyroidism and ophthalmopathy. MiXCR, run by TCRdb on the multiplex PCR reads, gives a single entry per CDR3 protein. The sample has hundreds of thousands of distinct CDR3 sequences, 38% seen once. The sample consisted of blood. These receptor sequences come from a man between 18 and 35 years old with Graves' hyperthyroidism. The CDR3 runs from the conserved cysteine through the conserved F or W. The order of the fields is J gene, V gene, CDR3 protein.

J: TRBJ2-5
V: TRBV5-1
CDR3: CASSRRTVETQYF

J: TRBJ1-2
V: TRBV18
CDR3: CASSPIGRDGYTF

J: TRBJ1-2
V: TRBV10-3
CDR3: CAISEAAQGANYGYTF

J: TRBJ1-1
V: TRBV12-3/TRBV12-4
CDR3: CASSFGQNTEALF

J: TRBJ1-2
V: TRBV10-3
CDR3: CAIGGEGIGYTF

J: TRBJ1-5
V: TRBV20-1
CDR3: CSAKAQGHQPQHF

J: TRBJ2-2
V: TRBV19
CDR3: CASSVDYRELFF

J: TRBJ1-2
V: TRBV6-6
CDR3: CASTEDTYGYTF

J: TRBJ1-6
V: TRBV4-1
CDR3: CASSQEWTRVSPLHF

J: TRBJ1-1
V: TRBV9
CDR3: CASSVQGANTEAFF

J: TRBJ1-1
V: TRBV10-2
CDR3: CASSENENTEAFF

J: TRBJ2-7
V: TRBV20-1
CDR3: CSAARGTSGYEQYF

J: TRBJ1-5
V: TRBV6-5
CDR3: CASSYSMNSNQPQHF

J: TRBJ1-5
V: TRBV2
CDR3: CASSGTGTGQPQHF

J: TRBJ1-6
V: TRBV20-1
CDR3: CSARGSSYNSPLHF

J: TRBJ2-7
V: TRBV25-1
CDR3: CASTRGQGNYEQYF

J: TRBJ1-6
V: TRBV25-1
CDR3: CASRGRDRASPLHF

J: TRBJ1-5
V: TRBV2
CDR3: CASSGTGNQPQHF

J: TRBJ2-6
V: TRBV9
CDR3: CVSSGGGAVSGANVLTF

J: TRBJ2-5
V: TRBV10-3
CDR3: CASGLEETQYF

J: TRBJ2-7
V: TRBV11-2
CDR3: CASSHPGQGHHEQYF

J: TRBJ1-1
V: TRBV6-5
CDR3: CASRLGQNTEAFF